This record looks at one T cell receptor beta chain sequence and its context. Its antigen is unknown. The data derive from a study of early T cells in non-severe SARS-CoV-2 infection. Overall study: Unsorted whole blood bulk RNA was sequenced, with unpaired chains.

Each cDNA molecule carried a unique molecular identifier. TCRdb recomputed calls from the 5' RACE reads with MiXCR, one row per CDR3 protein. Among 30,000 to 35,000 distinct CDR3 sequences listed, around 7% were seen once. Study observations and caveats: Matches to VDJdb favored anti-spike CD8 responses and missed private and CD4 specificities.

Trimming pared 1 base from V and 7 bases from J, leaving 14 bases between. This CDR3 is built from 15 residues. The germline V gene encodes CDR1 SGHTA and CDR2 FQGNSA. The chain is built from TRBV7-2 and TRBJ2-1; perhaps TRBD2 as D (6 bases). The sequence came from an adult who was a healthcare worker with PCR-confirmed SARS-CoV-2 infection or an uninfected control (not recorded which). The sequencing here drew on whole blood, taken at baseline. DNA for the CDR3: TGTGCCAGCAGCTTAGAGGCGGGAACCCTGAATGAGCAGTTCTTC. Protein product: CASSLEAGTLNEQFF.